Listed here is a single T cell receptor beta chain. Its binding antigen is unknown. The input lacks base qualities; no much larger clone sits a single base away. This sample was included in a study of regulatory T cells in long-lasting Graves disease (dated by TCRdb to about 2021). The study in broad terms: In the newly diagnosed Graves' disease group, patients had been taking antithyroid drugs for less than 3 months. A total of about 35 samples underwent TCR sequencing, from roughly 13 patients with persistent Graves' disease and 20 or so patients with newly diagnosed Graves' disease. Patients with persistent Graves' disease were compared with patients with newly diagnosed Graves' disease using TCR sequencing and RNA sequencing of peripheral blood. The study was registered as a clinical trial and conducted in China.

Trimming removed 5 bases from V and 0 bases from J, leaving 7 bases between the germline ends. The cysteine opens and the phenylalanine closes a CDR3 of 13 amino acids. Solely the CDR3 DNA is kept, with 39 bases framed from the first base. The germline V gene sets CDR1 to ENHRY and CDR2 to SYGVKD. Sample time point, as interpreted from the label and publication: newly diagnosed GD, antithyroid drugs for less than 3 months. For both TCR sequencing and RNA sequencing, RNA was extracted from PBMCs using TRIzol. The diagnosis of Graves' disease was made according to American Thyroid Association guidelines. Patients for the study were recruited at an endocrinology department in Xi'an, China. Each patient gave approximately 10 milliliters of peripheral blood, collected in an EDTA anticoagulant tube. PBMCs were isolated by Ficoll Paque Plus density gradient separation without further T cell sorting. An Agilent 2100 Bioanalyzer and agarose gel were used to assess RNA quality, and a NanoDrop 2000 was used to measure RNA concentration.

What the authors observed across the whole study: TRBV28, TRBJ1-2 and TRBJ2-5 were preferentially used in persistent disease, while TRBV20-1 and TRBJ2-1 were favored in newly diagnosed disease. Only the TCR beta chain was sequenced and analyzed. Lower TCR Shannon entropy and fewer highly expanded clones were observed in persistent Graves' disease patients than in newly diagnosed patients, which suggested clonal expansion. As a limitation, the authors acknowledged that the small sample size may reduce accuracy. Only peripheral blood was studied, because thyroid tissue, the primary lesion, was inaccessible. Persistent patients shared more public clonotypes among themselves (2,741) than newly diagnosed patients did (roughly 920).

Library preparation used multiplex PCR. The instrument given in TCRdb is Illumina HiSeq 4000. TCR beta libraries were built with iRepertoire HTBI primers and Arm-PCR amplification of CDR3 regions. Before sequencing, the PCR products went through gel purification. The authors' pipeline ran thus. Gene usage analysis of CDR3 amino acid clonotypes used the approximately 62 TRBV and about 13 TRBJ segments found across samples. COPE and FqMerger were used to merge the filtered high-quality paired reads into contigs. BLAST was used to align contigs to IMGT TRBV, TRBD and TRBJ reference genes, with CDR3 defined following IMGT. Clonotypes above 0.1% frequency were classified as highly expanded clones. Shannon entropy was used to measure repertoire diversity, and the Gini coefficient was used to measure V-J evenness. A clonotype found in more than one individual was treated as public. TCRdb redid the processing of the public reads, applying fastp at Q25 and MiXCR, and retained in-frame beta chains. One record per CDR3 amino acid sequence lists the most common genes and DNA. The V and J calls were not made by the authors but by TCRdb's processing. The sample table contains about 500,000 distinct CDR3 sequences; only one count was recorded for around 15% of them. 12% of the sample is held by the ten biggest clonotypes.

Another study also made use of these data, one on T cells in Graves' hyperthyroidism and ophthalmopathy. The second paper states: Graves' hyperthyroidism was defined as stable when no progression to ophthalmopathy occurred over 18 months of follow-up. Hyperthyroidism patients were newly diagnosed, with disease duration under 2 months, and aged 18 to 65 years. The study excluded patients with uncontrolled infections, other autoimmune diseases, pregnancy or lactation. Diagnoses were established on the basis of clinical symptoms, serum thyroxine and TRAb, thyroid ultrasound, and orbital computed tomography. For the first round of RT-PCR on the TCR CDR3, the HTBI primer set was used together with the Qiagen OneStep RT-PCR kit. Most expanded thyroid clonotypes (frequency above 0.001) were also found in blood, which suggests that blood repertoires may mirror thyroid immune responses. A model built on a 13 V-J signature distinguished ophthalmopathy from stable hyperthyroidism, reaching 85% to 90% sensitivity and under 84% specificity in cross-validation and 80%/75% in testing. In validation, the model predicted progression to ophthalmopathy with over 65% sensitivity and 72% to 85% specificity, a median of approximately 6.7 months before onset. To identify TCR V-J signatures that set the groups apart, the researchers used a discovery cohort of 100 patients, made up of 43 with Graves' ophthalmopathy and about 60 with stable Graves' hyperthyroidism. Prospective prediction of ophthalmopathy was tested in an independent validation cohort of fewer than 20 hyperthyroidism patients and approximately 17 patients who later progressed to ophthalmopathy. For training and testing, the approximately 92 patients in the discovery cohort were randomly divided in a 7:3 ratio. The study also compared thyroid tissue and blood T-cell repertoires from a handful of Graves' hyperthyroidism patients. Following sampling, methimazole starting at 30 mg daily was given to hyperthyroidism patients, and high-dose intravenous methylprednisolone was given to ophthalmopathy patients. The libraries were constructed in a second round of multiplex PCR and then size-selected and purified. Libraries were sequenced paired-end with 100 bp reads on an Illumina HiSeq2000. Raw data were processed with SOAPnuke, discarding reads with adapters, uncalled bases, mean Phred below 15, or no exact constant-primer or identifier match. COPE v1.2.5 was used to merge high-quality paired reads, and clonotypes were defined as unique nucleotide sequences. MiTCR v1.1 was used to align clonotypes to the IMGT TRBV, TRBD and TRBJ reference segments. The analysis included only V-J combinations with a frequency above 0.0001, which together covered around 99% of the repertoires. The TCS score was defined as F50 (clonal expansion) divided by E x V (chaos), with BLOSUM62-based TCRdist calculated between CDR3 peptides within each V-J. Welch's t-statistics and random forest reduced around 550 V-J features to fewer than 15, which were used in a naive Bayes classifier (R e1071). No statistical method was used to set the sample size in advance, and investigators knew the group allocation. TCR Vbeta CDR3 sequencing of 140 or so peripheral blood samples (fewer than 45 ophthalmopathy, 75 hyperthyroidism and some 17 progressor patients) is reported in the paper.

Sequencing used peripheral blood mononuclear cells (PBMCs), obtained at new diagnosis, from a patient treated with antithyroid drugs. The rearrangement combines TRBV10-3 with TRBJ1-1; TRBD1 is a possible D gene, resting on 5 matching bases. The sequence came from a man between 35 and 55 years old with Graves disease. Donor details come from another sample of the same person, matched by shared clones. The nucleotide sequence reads TGTGCCATCAGTACGGGGCTGAACACTGAAGCTTTCTTT. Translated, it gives CAISTGLNTEAFF.